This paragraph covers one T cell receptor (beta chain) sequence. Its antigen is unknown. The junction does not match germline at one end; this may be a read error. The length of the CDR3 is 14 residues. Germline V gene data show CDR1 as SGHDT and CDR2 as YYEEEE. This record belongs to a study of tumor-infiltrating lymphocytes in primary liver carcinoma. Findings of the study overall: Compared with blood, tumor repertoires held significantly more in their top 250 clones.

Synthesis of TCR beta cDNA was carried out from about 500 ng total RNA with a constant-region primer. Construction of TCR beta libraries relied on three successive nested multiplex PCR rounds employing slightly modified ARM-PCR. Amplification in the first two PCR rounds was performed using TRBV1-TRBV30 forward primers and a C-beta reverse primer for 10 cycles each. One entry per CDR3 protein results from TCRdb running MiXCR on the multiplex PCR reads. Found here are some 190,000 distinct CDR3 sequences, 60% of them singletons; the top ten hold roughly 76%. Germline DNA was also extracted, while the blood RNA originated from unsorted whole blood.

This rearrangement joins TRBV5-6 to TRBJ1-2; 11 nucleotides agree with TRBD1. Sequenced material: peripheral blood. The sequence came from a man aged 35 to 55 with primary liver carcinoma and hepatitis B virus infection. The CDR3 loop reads CTSSLGQGAIGYTF. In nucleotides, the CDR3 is TGTACCAGCAGCTTAGGACAGGGGGCGATTGGCTACACCTTC. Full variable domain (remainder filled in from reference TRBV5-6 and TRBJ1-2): DAGVTQSPTHLIKTRGQQVTLRCSPKSGHDTVSWYQQALGQGPQFIFQYYEEEERQRGNFPDRFSGHQFPNYSSELNVNALLLGDSALYLCTSSLGQGAIGYTFGSGTRLTVV.